This T cell receptor beta chain was documented in a study of Ad26.COV2.S vaccination and SARS-CoV-2 variants. From germline, CDR1 is MDHEN and CDR2 SYDVKM. The CDR3 contains 14 residues. V dropped 8 bases and J dropped 0; count of bases not matched to a gene: 4. Profiling relied on immunoSEQ multiplex PCR, and the TCRdb table lists in-frame clones only, not all of them. The table has around 300,000 clones, 75% to 90% seen once; the top ten hold about 10%. As to treatment: some 20 received Ad26.COV2.S at low or high dose, single or two shots; roughly five received placebo; per-sample allocation not given. Sampling was done on day 63 after the first vaccine or placebo injection.

Sequencing used peripheral blood, obtained in a trial of Ad26.COV2.S vaccine versus placebo. This TCR was recovered from a person between 18 and 60 years old who received the Ad26.COV2.S COVID-19 vaccine or a placebo. The chain employs TRBV28 and TRBJ1-1, with TRBD1 matching 9 bases. CDR3 nucleotides: TGTGCCAGCCGGACAGGGGCCTTGAACACTGAAGCTTTCTTT. This codes for CASRTGALNTEAFF.